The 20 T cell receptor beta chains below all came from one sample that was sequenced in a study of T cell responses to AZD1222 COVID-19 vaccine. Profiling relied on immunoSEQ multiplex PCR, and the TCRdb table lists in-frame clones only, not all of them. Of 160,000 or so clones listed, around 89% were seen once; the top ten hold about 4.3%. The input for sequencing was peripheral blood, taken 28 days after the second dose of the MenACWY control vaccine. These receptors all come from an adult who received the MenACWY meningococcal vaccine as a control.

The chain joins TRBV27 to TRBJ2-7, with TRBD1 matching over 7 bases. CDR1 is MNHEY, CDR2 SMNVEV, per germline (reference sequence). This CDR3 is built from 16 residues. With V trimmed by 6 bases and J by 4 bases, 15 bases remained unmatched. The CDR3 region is CASSGDTGAQGYEQYF. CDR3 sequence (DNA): TGTGCCAGCAGCGGAGATACAGGGGCCCAGGGGTACGAGCAGTACTTC.

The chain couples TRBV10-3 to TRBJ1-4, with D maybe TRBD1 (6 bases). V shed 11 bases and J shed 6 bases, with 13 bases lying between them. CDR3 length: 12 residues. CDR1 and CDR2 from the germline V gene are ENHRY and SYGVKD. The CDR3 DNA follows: TGTGCCTCACAGGGCTCAGATGAAAAACTGTTTTTT. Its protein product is CASQGSDEKLFF.

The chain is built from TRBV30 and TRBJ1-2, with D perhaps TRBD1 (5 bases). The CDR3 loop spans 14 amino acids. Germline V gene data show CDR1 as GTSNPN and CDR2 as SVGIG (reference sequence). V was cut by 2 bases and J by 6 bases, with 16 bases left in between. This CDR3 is CAWSRGQGKDGYTF. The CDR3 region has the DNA TGTGCCTGGAGTAGGGGTCAGGGCAAGGATGGCTACACCTTC.

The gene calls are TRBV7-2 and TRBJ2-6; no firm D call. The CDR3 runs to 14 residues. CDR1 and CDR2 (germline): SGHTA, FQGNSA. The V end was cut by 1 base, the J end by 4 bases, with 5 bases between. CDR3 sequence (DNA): TGTGCCAGCAGCTTAGGTCAGGGGGCCAACGTCCTGACTTTC. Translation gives CASSLGQGANVLTF.

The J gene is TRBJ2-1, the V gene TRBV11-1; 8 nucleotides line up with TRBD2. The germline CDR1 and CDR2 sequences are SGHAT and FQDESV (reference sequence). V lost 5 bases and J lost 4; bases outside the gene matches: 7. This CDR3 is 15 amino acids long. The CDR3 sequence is CASSTTSGGYNEQFF. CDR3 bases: TGTGCCAGCAGCACTACTAGCGGCGGTTACAATGAGCAGTTCTTC. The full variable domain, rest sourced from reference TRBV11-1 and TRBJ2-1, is EAEVAQSPRYKITEKSQAVAFWCDPISGHATLYWYRQILGQGPELLVQFQDESVVDDSQLPKDRFSAERLKGVDSTLKIQPAELGDSAMYLCASSTTSGGYNEQFFGPGTRLTVL.

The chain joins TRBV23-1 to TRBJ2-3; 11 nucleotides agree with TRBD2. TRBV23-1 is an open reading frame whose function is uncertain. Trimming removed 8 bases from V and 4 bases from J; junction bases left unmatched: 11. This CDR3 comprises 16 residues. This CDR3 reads CASPCWIAGGPDTQYF. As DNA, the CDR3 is TGCGCCAGCCCCTGTTGGATAGCGGGAGGGCCAGATACGCAGTATTTT.

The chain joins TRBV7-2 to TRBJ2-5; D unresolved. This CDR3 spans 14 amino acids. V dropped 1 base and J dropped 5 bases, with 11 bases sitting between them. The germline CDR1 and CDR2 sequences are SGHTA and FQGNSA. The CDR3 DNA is TGTGCCAGCAGCTTAGATCGGTGGGCGGAGACCCAGTACTTC. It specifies CASSLDRWAETQYF.

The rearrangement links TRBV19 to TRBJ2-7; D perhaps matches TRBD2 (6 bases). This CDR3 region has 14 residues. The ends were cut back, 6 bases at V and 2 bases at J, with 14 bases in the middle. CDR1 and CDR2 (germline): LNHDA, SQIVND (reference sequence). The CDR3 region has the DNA TGTGCCAGTAGCATACGGACGGGGGCCTACGAGCAGTACTTC. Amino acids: CASSIRTGAYEQYF.

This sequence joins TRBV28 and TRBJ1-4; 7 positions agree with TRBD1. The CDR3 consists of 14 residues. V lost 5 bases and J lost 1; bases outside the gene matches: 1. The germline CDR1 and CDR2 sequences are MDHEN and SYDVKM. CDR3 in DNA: TGTGCCAGCAGTAGGACAGGAACTAATGAAAAACTGTTTTTT. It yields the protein CASSRTGTNEKLFF.

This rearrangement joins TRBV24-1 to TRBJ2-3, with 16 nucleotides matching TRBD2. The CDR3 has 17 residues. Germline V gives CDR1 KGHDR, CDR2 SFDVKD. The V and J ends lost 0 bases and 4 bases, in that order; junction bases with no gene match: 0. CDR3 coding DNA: TGTGCCACCAGTGATTTGGGGACTAGCGGGAGGGCAGATACGCAGTATTTT. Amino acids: CATSDLGTSGRADTQYF.

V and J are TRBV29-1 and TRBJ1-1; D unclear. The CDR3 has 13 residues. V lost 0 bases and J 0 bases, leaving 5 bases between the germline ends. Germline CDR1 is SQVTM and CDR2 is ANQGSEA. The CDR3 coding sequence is TGCAGCGTTGAAGAGGTGATGAACACTGAAGCTTTCTTT. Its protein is CSVEEVMNTEAFF.

The CDR3 spells CASSSLGRHTYEQYF. CDR3 sequence (DNA): TGTGCCAGCAGCTCGTTAGGTCGCCATACCTACGAGCAGTACTTC. This rearrangement joins TRBV7-9 to TRBJ2-7, with no clear D. Germline V gene lookup returns CDR1 SEHNR and CDR2 FQNEAQ (reference sequence). The V end lost 4 bases, the J end lost 2 bases, and 15 bases lay between the germline ends. This CDR3 region has 15 residues.

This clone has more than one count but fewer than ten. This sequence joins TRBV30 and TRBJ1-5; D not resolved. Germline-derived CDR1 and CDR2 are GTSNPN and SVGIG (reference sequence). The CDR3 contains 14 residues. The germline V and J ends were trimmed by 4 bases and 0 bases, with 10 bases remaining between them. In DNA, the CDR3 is TGTGCCTGGAACCACGGAGGTAGCAATCAGCCCCAGCATTTT. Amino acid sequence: CAWNHGGSNQPQHF.

The CDR3 DNA follows: TGTGCCAGCAGTTACACCCATGTGGGGTCCTGGGGGAACACTGAAGCTTTCTTT. Its protein product is CASSYTHVGSWGNTEAFF. V is TRBV28 and J is TRBJ1-1; no clear D gene. V lost 4 bases and J 1 base, leaving 22 bases between the germline ends. The CDR3 totals 18 residues. The germline gives CDR1 MDHEN, CDR2 SYDVKM.

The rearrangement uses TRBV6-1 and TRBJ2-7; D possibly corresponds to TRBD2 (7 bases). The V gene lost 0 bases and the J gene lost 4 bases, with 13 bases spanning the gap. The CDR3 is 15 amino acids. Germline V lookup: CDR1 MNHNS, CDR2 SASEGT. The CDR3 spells CASSEAGRGWYEQYF. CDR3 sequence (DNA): TGTGCCAGCAGTGAAGCGGGGAGGGGGTGGTACGAGCAGTACTTC.

The CDR3 spells CASSPQWSGRALDEQFF. DNA of the CDR3: TGTGCCAGCAGTCCCCAGTGGAGCGGGAGGGCGCTCGATGAGCAGTTCTTC. The chain links TRBV28 to TRBJ2-1; TRBD2 matches at 10 bases. Germline-derived CDR1 and CDR2 are MDHEN and SYDVKM. Trimming at V came to 5 bases and at J to 8 bases, leaving 15 bases not matched to a gene. The CDR3 runs 17 residues.

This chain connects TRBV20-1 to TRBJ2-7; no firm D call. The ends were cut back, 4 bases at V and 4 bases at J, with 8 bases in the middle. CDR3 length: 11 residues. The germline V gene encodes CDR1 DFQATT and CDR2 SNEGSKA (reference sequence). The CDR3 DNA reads TGCAGTGCTATTGTACGGTACGAGCAGTACTTC. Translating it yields CSAIVRYEQYF.

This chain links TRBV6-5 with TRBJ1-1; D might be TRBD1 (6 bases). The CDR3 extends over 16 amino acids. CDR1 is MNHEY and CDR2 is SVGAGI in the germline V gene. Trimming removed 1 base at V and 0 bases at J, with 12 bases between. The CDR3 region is CASSYYGGAMNTEAFF. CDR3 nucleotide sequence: TGTGCCAGCAGTTACTACGGGGGCGCCATGAACACTGAAGCTTTCTTT.

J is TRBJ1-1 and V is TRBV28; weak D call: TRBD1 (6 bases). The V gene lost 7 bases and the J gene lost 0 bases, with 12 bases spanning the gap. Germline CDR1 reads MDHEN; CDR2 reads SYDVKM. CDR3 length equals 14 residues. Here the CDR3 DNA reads TGTGCCAGCACTGGGGGCTCGATGAACACTGAAGCTTTCTTT. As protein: CASTGGSMNTEAFF.

CDR3 DNA: TGCAGCGTTGTGTGGACAGGGGAGTGGGAGACCCAGTACTTC. Encoded protein: CSVVWTGEWETQYF. V usage is TRBV29-1 and J usage is TRBJ2-5; TRBD1 agrees at 9 bases. Germline V gene data show CDR1 as SQVTM and CDR2 as ANQGSEA. Losses at the gene ends were 4 bases for V and 5 bases for J; bases not matched to a gene: 8. The CDR3 extends over 14 amino acids. Looking up the rest from reference TRBV29-1 and TRBJ2-5 gives the full variable domain: SAVISQKPSRDICQRGTSLTIQCQVDSQVTMMFWYRQQPGQSLTLIATANQGSEATYESGFVIDKFPISRPNLTFSTLTVSNMSPEDSSIYLCSVVWTGEWETQYFGPGTRLLVL.